The 30 T cell receptor beta chains below all came from one sample that was sequenced in a study of blood T cell repertoires in COVID-19. The method was immunoSEQ multiplex PCR; TCRdb's version includes in-frame clones alone and lacks a portion of them. The sample lists more than 300,000 clones; more than 75% were seen once. Sequencing was carried out using PBMCs or T cells enriched from blood (not recorded which). These receptors were collected from a man between 40 and 49 years old in a cohort exposed to, infected with or recovered from COVID-19 (not recorded which).

The chain joins TRBV13 to TRBJ1-2; no clear D. Germline loops: CDR1 PRHDT, CDR2 FYEKMQ (reference sequence). CDR3 length: 14 amino acids. Trimming took off 4 bases at V and 4 bases at J, with 13 bases between the two ends. DNA for the CDR3: TGTGCCAGCAGCTCCTCTGGGTCGGGCTATGGCTACACCTTC. Amino acids: CASSSSGSGYGYTF.

The J gene is TRBJ2-1, the V gene TRBV15; 14 bases are a match to TRBD2. V lost 3 bases, J lost 0 bases, and 10 bases stayed unmatched. Germline V gene sequence: CDR1 LNHNV, CDR2 YYDKDF (reference sequence). The CDR3 is 20 amino acids. Here the CDR3 reads CATSRGGTSGRRISYNEQFF. CDR3 nucleotide sequence: TGTGCCACCAGCAGGGGTGGGACTAGCGGGAGAAGGATCTCCTACAATGAGCAGTTCTTC. The complete variable domain, with remaining parts taken from reference TRBV15 and TRBJ2-1, reads DAMVIQNPRYQVTQFGKPVTLSCSQTLNHNVMYWYQQKSSQAPKLLFHYYDKDFNNEADTPDNFQSRRPNTSFCFLDIRSPGLGDTAMYLCATSRGGTSGRRISYNEQFFGPGTRLTVL.

The V call is TRBV29-1, the J call TRBJ2-1, with TRBD2 matching 11 bases. This CDR3 is built from 15 residues. V was clipped by 3 bases and J by 1 base; unmatched bases: 2. The germline V gene has CDR1 SQVTM and CDR2 ANQGSEA. The CDR3: CSVEASGGSYNEQFF. CDR3 nucleotides: TGCAGCGTTGAGGCTAGCGGGGGGTCCTACAATGAGCAGTTCTTC.

The V and J genes are TRBV5-1 and TRBJ2-7; D perhaps matches TRBD1 (5 bases). V dropped 1 base and J dropped 4 bases, with 15 bases sitting between them. Per the germline V gene, CDR1 is SGHRS and CDR2 is YFSETQ. The CDR3 sequence is 15 residues long. CDR3 protein: CASSLLGAASYEQYF. In DNA, the CDR3 is TGCGCCAGCAGCTTGTTAGGGGCCGCATCGTACGAGCAGTACTTC.

The chain links TRBV7-2 to TRBJ2-4; 14 nucleotides match TRBD2. With V trimmed by 3 bases and J by 0 bases, 4 bases remained unmatched. The V gene's germline CDR1 is SGHTA and CDR2 FQGNSA. This CDR3 contains 18 residues. CDR3 in DNA: TGTGCCAGCAGCTTTGGACTAGCGGGAGGCAAAGCCAAAAACATTCAGTACTTC. Translated: CASSFGLAGGKAKNIQYF.

The chain carries TRBV27 and TRBJ1-4; possible D gene TRBD1, 5 bases. Trimming removed 5 bases from V and 0 bases from J, with 7 bases in between. In germline, CDR1 is MNHEY, CDR2 SMNVEV (reference sequence). The CDR3 is made up of 14 amino acids. The CDR3 nucleotides read TGTGCCAGCAGTGCGACAGCAACTAATGAAAAACTGTTTTTT. Protein: CASSATATNEKLFF.

The chain employs TRBV13 and TRBJ1-5; D call uncertain. The CDR3 loop spans 14 amino acids. V was cut by 0 bases and J by 5 bases, with 8 bases left in between. The V gene's germline CDR1 is PRHDT and CDR2 FYEKMQ (reference sequence). CDR3 loop: CASSLGQRDQPQHF. Written as DNA, the CDR3 is TGTGCCAGCAGCTTAGGGCAGCGAGATCAGCCCCAGCATTTT.

This chain joins TRBV7-9 and TRBJ2-3; 7 nucleotides agree with TRBD1. V lost 2 bases and J lost 5; bases outside the gene matches: 4. This CDR3 region has 14 residues. CDR1 SEHNR and CDR2 FQNEAQ come from the germline V gene (reference sequence). DNA of the CDR3: TGTGCCAGCAGCTTAACAGGGGTAGTAGATACGCAGTATTTT. It translates to CASSLTGVVDTQYF.

The V call is TRBV19, the J call TRBJ2-7, with D tentatively TRBD1 (6 bases). Trimming pared 6 bases from V and 0 bases from J, leaving 24 bases between. CDR1 LNHDA and CDR2 SQIVND come from the germline V gene (reference sequence). This CDR3 is built from 18 residues. CDR3 sequence: CASSTSLRQGQRSYEQYF. In DNA, the CDR3 is TGTGCCAGTAGCACCTCCCTGAGGCAGGGGCAGCGCTCCTACGAGCAGTACTTC.

V gene TRBV5-1 combines with J gene TRBJ2-5, with D perhaps matching TRBD2 (5 bases). V was shortened by 0 bases and J by 4 bases, with 13 bases between the two germline ends. Germline V gives CDR1 SGHRS, CDR2 YFSETQ. This CDR3 region has 15 residues. The DNA for the CDR3 is TGCGCCAGCAGCTTGGTAATGGGAAGCGGAGAGACCCAGTACTTC. Translating it yields CASSLVMGSGETQYF.

This chain joins TRBV7-2 and TRBJ2-7; the match to TRBD2 covers 7 bases. The CDR3 covers 14 residues. Germline V gene lookup returns CDR1 SGHTA and CDR2 FQGNSA. After removal of 8 bases from V and 2 bases from J, the junction contained 9 bases not matched to a gene. CDR3 region: CASGRGLPPYEQYF. CDR3 in DNA: TGTGCCAGCGGACGGGGACTACCACCCTACGAGCAGTACTTC.

The V and J genes are TRBV10-3 and TRBJ2-7; 11 positions match TRBD1. CDR3 length: 16 residues. Unmatched junction bases numbered 8, after V lost 4 bases and J lost 3 bases. Per germline, CDR1 ENHRY and CDR2 SYGVKD. This CDR3 reads CAISAGTGGSRYEQYF. Written as DNA, the CDR3 is TGTGCCATCAGTGCCGGGACAGGGGGGAGTCGCTACGAGCAGTACTTC.

The chain combines TRBV19 with TRBJ2-3, with 8 positions matching TRBD1. The V and J ends lost 4 bases and 3 bases, in that order; junction bases with no gene match: 6. Germline V lookup: CDR1 LNHDA, CDR2 SQIVND (reference sequence). The CDR3 has 15 amino acids. In nucleotides, the CDR3 is TGTGCCAGTAGTAAGAGACAGGGGTGGACAGATACGCAGTATTTT. Translated: CASSKRQGWTDTQYF.

The chain couples TRBV13 to TRBJ2-3; tentative D call: TRBD2 (6 bases). This CDR3 region has 15 residues. From germline, CDR1 is PRHDT and CDR2 FYEKMQ (reference sequence). The V end lost 3 bases, the J end lost 4 bases, and 14 bases lay between the germline ends. Here the CDR3 reads CASSFTGAVADTQYF. Here the CDR3 DNA reads TGTGCCAGCAGCTTTACGGGAGCGGTTGCAGATACGCAGTATTTT.

V usage is TRBV27 and J usage is TRBJ2-5; TRBD2 might be the D (6 bases). The germline V gene has CDR1 MNHEY and CDR2 SMNVEV (reference sequence). CDR3 length equals 13 residues. V was cut by 2 bases and J by 5 bases, with 9 bases left in between. This CDR3 reads CASSLEGRETQYF. CDR3 DNA sequence: TGTGCCAGCAGTTTAGAAGGGAGGGAGACCCAGTACTTC.

The V and J genes are TRBV18 and TRBJ2-7; 8 bases are shared with TRBD1. The V gene's germline CDR1 is KGHSH and CDR2 LQKENI. After removal of 0 bases from V and 3 bases from J, the junction contained 1 base not matched to a gene. The CDR3 loop spans 14 amino acids. The CDR3 nucleotides are TGTGCCAGCTCACCACCGGGACAGGTCTACGAGCAGTACTTC. This translates into CASSPPGQVYEQYF.

The chain employs TRBV10-1 and TRBJ2-1; D gene ambiguous. Trimming took 5 bases from V and 0 from J, leaving 8 bases between them. CDR1 is WNHNN and CDR2 is SYGVQD in the germline V gene (reference sequence). The CDR3 is 14 amino acids. The CDR3 bases are TGCGCCAGCAGTCGGAGCGCCTCCTACAATGAGCAGTTCTTC. This codes for CASSRSASYNEQFF.

The rearrangement links TRBV4-1 to TRBJ1-2; the match to TRBD1 covers 8 bases. The ends lost 4 bases at V and 4 bases at J; junction bases unmatched: 8. Per the germline V gene, CDR1 is MGHRA and CDR2 is YSYEKL. This CDR3 region has 15 residues. The CDR3 DNA is TGCGCCAGCAGCCCCAATCCGGGACAGGTCTATGGCTACACCTTC. Protein product: CASSPNPGQVYGYTF.

The gene calls are TRBV10-3 and TRBJ1-2, with 8 bases aligning to TRBD1. V gave up 0 bases and J gave up 0 bases; unmatched junction bases: 6. The germline V gene encodes CDR1 ENHRY and CDR2 SYGVKD. The CDR3 extends over 17 amino acids. CDR3 residues: CAISESLQGGANYGYTF. CDR3 nucleotide sequence: TGTGCCATCAGTGAGTCTTTACAGGGGGGAGCTAACTATGGCTACACCTTC.

The chain couples TRBV6-5 to TRBJ1-1, with D perhaps matching TRBD1 (5 bases). Trimming stripped 10 bases from V and 5 bases from J, with 17 bases between. The CDR3 spans 13 residues. Per the germline V gene, CDR1 is MNHEY and CDR2 is SVGAGI. This CDR3 is CATFRPGGTEAFF. The CDR3 DNA is TGTGCCACCTTCCGGCCGGGGGGAACTGAAGCTTTCTTT.

This sequence joins TRBV6-1 and TRBJ1-5; a possible D gene is TRBD1 (5 bases). The CDR3 has 14 residues. Trimming took 3 bases from V and 0 from J, leaving 6 bases between them. CDR1 and CDR2 from the germline V gene are MNHNS and SASEGT. The CDR3 protein is CASSETDSNQPQHF. CDR3 nucleotide sequence: TGTGCCAGCAGTGAGACAGATAGCAATCAGCCCCAGCATTTT.

V is TRBV6-6 and J is TRBJ2-1; TRBD2 matches at 10 bases. This CDR3 comprises 16 residues. V lost 4 bases, J lost 7 bases, and 10 bases stayed unmatched. The germline CDR1 and CDR2 sequences are MNHNY and SVGAGI (reference sequence). The DNA for the CDR3 is TGTGCCAGCAGTTGGAATCCTAGCGGGAGTGGTAATGAGCAGTTCTTC. This gives the protein CASSWNPSGSGNEQFF.

This clone appeared a single time. The J gene is TRBJ1-1, the V gene TRBV5-4; D is unclear. V was shortened by 5 bases and J by 0 bases, with 11 bases between the two germline ends. CDR3 length equals 14 residues. Germline CDR1 and CDR2: SGHNT and YYREEE (reference sequence). In nucleotides, the CDR3 is TGTGCCAGCAGATCCACACGTATGAACACTGAAGCTTTCTTT. This sequence encodes CASRSTRMNTEAFF.

The CDR3 sequence: CASSLEGSGRMGETQYF. The CDR3 coding sequence is TGCGCCAGCAGCTTGGAAGGTAGCGGGAGGATGGGAGAGACCCAGTACTTC. The rearrangement uses TRBV5-1 and TRBJ2-5, with TRBD2 identical over 10 bases. CDR3 size: 17 residues. After removal of 0 bases from V and 4 bases from J, the junction contained 9 bases not matched to a gene. Germline V gives CDR1 SGHRS, CDR2 YFSETQ.

V and J are TRBV6-5 and TRBJ1-1; maybe TRBD1 (5 bases). Per germline, CDR1 MNHEY and CDR2 SVGAGI. The CDR3 is 14 residues long. V was clipped by 7 bases and J by 6 bases, with 18 bases between them. CDR3 bases: TGTGCCAGCACCCAGGGCGGGACCAAGGCTGAAGCTTTCTTT. It specifies CASTQGGTKAEAFF.

The rearrangement joins TRBV6-5 to TRBJ1-1; D unresolved. CDR1 and CDR2 from the germline V gene are MNHEY and SVGAGI. This CDR3 spans 13 amino acids. V was cut by 6 bases and J by 1 base, with 9 bases left in between. CDR3 bases: TGTGCCAGCAGCAGTGGCCAGAACACTGAAGCTTTCTTT. Translation gives CASSSGQNTEAFF.

V usage is TRBV6-2 or TRBV6-3 and J usage is TRBJ2-2, with D hard to call. Trimming shortened V by 6 bases and J by 0 bases, and 11 bases separated the two germline ends. The CDR3 is 15 amino acids. The germline CDR1 and CDR2 sequences are MNHEY and SVGEGT. The DNA of the CDR3 is TGTGCCAGCAGCCCCGGTACCGCGAACACCGGGGAGCTGTTTTTT. This encodes CASSPGTANTGELFF.

The chain carries TRBV11-2 and TRBJ2-1; D is possibly TRBD2 (5 bases). Germline V gene sequence: CDR1 SGHAT, CDR2 FQNNGV. The length of the CDR3 is 15 residues. V lost 5 bases to trimming and J lost 2 bases, with 13 bases between them. The CDR3 reads CASSPTRATYNEQFF. The CDR3 nucleotides are TGTGCCAGCAGCCCTACTAGAGCGACCTACAATGAGCAGTTCTTC.

The J gene is TRBJ2-1, the V gene TRBV25-1; no firm D call. CDR3 length equals 11 residues. CDR1 is MGHDK, CDR2 SYGVNS, per germline. The V and J ends lost 5 bases and 9 bases respectively, with 8 bases between them. CDR3 sequence (DNA): TGTGCCAGCAGTCAACTCGGTGAGCAGTTCTTC. Residues: CASSQLGEQFF.

This clone has just one count. J is TRBJ1-2 and V is TRBV30; D is undetermined. Germline V gives CDR1 GTSNPN, CDR2 SVGIG (reference sequence). The CDR3 has 12 amino acids. Deletions cut 2 bases from V and 10 bases from J, with 14 bases between. In DNA form, the CDR3 reads TGTGCCTGGAGTACGACAATCCCGTCCTACACCTTC. It yields the protein CAWSTTIPSYTF.